This T cell receptor (beta chain) was identified during a study of blood T cell repertoires in COVID-19. Overall study context: PBMCs, B-cell-depleted T cells, or T cells were the source of the cDNA or gDNA that made up the material.

The CDR3 totals 14 residues. V dropped 4 bases and J dropped 11; count of bases not matched to a gene: 9. Germline V CDR1 and CDR2: SGHDT, YYEEEE. TCRdb's table, derived via immunoSEQ multiplex PCR, lists solely in-frame clones and lacks some. This sample has roughly 200,000 clones, with about 85% found just once. This TCR came from a woman over 75 with active or convalescent COVID-19. The source material was peripheral blood. The chain carries TRBV5-6 and TRBJ1-1, with 12 nucleotides matching TRBD1. The CDR3 region is CASSLPGQGAWAFF. In DNA, the CDR3 is TGTGCCAGCAGCCTACCGGGACAGGGGGCTTGGGCTTTCTTT.